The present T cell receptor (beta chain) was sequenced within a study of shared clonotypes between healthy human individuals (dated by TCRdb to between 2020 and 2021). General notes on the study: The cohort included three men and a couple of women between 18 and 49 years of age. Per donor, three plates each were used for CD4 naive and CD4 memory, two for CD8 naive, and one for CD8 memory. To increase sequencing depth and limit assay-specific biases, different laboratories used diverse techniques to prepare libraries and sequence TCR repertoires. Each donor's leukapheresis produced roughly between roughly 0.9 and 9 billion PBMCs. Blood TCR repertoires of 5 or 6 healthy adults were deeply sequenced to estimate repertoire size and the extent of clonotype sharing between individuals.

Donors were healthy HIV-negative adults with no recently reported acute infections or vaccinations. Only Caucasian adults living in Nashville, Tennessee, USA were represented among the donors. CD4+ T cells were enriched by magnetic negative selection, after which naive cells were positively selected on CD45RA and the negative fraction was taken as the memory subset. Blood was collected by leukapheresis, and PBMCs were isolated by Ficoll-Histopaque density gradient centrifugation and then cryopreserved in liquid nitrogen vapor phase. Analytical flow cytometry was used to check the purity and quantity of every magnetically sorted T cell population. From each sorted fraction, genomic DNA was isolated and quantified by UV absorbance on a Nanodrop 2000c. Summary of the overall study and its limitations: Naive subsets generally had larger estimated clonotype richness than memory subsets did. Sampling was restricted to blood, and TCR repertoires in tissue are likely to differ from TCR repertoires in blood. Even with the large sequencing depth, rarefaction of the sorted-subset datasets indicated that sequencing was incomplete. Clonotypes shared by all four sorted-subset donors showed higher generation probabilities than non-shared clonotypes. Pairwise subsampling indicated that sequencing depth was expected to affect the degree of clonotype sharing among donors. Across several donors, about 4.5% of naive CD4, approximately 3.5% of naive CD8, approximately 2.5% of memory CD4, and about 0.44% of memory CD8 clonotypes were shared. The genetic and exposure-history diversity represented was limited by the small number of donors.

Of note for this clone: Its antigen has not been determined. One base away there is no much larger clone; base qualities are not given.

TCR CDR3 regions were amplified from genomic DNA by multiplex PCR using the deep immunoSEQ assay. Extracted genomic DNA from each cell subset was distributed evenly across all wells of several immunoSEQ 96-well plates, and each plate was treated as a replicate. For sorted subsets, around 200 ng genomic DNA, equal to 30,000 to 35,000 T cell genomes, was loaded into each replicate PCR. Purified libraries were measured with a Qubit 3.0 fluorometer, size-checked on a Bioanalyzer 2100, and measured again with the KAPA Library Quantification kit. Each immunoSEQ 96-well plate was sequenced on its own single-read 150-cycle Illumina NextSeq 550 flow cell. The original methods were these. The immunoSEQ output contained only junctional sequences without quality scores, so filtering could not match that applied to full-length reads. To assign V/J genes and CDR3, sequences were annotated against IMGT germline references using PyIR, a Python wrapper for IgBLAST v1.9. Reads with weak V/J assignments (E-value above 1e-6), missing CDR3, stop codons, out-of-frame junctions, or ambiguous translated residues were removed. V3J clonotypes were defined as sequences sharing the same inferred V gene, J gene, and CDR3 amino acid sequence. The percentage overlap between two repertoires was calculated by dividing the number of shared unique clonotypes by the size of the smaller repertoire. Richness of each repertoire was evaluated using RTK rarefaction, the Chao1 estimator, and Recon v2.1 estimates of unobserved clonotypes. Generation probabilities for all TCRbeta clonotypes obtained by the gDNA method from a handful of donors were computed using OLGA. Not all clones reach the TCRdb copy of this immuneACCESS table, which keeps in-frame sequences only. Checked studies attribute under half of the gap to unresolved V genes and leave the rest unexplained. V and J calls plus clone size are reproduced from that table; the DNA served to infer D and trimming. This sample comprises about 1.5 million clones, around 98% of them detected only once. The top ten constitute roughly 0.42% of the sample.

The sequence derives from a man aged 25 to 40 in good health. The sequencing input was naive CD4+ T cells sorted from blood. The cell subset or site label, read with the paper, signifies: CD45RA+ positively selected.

This receptor has the CDR3 CASRAFRDRGRVGTEAFF. The nucleotide sequence reads as follows: TGTGCCAGCAGGGCCTTCCGGGACAGGGGGCGGGTCGGCACTGAAGCTTTCTTT. Recombination connected TRBV27 to TRBJ1-1; 12 bases in the middle match TRBD1. V has 6 bases trimmed and J has 4 bases trimmed; junction bases matching no gene number 15. Counted from cysteine to phenylalanine, this CDR3 has 18 amino acids. Of the read, only the CDR3 DNA is kept; its 54 bases are in frame from base 1. Taken from the germline V gene (reference sequence), the CDR1 and CDR2 loops are MNHEY and SMNVEV.